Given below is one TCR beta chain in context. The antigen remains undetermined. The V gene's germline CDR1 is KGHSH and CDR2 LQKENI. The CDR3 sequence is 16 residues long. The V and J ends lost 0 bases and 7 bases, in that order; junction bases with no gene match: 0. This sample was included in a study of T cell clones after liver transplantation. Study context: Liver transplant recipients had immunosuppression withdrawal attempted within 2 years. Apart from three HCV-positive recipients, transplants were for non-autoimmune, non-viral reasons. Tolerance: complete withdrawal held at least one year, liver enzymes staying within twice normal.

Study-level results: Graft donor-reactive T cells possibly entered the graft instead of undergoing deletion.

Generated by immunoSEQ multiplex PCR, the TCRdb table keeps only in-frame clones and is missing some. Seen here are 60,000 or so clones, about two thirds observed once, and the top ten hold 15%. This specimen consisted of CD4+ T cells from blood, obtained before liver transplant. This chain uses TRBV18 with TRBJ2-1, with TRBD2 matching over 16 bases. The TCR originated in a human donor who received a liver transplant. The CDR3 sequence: CASSPPGLAGGNEQFF. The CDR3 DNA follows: TGTGCCAGCTCACCACCGGGACTAGCGGGGGGGAATGAGCAGTTCTTC.